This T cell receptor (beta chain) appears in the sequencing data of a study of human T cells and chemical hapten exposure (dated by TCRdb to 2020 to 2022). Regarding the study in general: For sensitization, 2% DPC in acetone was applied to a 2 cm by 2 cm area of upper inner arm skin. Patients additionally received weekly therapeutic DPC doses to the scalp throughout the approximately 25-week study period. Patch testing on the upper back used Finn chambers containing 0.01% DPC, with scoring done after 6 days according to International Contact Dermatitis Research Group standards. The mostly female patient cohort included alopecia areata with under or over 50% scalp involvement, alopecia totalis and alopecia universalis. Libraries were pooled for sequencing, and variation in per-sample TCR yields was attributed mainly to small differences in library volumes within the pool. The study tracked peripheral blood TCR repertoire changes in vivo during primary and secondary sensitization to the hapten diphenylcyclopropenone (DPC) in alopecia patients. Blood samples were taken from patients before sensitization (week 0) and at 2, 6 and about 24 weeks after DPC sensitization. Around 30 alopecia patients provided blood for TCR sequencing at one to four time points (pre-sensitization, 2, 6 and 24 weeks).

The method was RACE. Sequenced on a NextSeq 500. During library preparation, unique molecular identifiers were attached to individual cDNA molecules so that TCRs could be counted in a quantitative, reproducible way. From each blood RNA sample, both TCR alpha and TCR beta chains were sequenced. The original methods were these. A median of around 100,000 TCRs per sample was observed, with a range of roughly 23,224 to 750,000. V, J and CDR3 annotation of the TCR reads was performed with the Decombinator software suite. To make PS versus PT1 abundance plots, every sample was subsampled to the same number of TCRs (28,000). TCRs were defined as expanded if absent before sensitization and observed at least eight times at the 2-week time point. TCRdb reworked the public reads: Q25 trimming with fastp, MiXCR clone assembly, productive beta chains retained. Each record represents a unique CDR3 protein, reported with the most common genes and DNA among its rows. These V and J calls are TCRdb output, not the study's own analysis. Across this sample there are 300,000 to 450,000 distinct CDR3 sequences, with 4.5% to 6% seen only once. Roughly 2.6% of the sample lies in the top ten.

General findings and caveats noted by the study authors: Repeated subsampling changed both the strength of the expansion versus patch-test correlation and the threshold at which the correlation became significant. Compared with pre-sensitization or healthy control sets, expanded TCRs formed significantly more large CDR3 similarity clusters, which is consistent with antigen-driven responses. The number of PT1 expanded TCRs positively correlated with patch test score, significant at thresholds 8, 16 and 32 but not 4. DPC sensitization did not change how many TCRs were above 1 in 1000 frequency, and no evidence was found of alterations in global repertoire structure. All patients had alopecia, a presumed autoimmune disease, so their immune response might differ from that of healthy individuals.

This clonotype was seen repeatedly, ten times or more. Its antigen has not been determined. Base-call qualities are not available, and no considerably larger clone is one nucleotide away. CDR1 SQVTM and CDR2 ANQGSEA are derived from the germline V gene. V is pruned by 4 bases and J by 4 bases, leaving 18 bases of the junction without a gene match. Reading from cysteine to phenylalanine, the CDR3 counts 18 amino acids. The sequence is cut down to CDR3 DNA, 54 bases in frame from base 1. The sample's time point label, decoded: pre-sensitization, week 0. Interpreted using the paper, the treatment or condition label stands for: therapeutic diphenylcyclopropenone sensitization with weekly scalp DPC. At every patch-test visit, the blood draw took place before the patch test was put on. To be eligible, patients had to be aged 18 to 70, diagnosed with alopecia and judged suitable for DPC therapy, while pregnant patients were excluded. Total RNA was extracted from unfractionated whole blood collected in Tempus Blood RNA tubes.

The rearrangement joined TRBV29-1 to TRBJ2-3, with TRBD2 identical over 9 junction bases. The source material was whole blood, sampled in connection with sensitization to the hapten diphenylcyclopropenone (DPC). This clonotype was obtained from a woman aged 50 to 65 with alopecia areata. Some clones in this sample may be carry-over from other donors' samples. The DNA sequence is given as TGCAGCGTTGGAGGGGGTCTCGGCGGGAGGGCCAACGCAGATACGCAGTATTTT. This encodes CSVGGGLGGRANADTQYF.